The 10 T cell receptor beta chains reported below all come from one sample, sequenced in a study of T cells in Graves' hyperthyroidism and ophthalmopathy. RNA transcripts gave rise to amplified TCR beta CDR3 regions. HTBI primers were employed in a first-round RT-PCR of the TCR CDR3. One entry per CDR3 protein results from TCRdb running MiXCR on the multiplex PCR reads. The repertoire consists of fewer than 400,000 distinct CDR3 sequences, with roughly 13% occurring once and the leading ten covering around 30%. The specimen sequenced was blood. The receptors were gathered from a man in his forties or fifties with Graves' ophthalmopathy.

This clonotype occurred a few times. The rearrangement joins TRBV5-1 to TRBJ1-1; D is ambiguous. V was clipped by 2 bases and J by 4 bases, with 9 bases between them. Per germline, CDR1 SGHRS and CDR2 YFSETQ. CDR3 size: 13 residues. The CDR3 region is CASSFRVSTEAFF. In DNA, the CDR3 is TGCGCCAGCAGCTTTCGGGTTAGCACTGAAGCTTTCTTT.

This clonotype was counted at least ten times. The rearrangement links TRBV7-9 to TRBJ1-1, with D maybe TRBD1 (6 bases). V was clipped by 5 bases and J by 6 bases, with 13 bases between them. The CDR3 contains 13 residues. Germline CDR1 and CDR2: SEHNR and FQNEAQ (reference sequence). CDR3 coding DNA: TGTGCCAGCAGCGAAGAACCAGGGGCTGAAGCTTTCTTT. Its protein product is CASSEEPGAEAFF.

A word on this clonotype: Since a much larger clone is just one base distant, this may be a read error. This chain links TRBV12-3 or TRBV12-4 with TRBJ1-1, with a weak D call TRBD1 (5 bases). This CDR3 comprises 14 residues. V lost 5 bases, J lost 4 bases, and 14 bases lay in between. Here the CDR3 reads CASSPLGGITEAFF. The DNA of the CDR3 is TGTGCCAGCAGTCCTCTGGGGGGTATCACTGAAGCTTTCTTT.

In this sample, this clonotype turned up many times. The chain recombines TRBV20-1 with TRBJ2-5, with unresolved D. V was pared by 7 bases and J by 2 bases, with 11 bases between. The germline V gene has CDR1 DFQATT and CDR2 SNEGSKA (reference sequence). This CDR3 is built from 12 residues. The CDR3 DNA sequence: TGCAGTGTTCCATACAGACAAGAGACCCAGTACTTC. Translated: CSVPYRQETQYF.

Many counts were recorded for this clonotype. The chain is built from TRBV15 and TRBJ2-5; D gene unclear. Germline loops: CDR1 LNHNV, CDR2 YYDKDF (reference sequence). The CDR3 contains 15 residues. Trimming left V 5 bases short and J 2 bases short, with 15 bases between. The CDR3 reads CATSGDSGAQETQYF. CDR3 in DNA: TGTGCCACCAGCGGCGACTCTGGAGCACAAGAGACCCAGTACTTC.

In its sample, this clonotype was seen a few times. The chain uses TRBV29-1 and TRBJ1-1; D gene unclear. Germline values: CDR1 SQVTM, CDR2 ANQGSEA. There are 12 residues in the CDR3. V lost 2 bases and J 5 bases, leaving 9 bases between the germline ends. The CDR3 is CSVETLGTEAFF. As DNA, the CDR3 is TGCAGCGTTGAAACGTTAGGGACTGAAGCTTTCTTT. The full variable domain, rest sourced from reference TRBV29-1 and TRBJ1-1, is SAVISQKPSRDICQRGTSLTIQCQVDSQVTMMFWYRQQPGQSLTLIATANQGSEATYESGFVIDKFPISRPNLTFSTLTVSNMSPEDSSIYLCSVETLGTEAFFGQGTRLTVV.

This clonotype was seen many times. The V and J genes are TRBV5-1 and TRBJ2-7; TRBD1 agrees at 8 bases. After removal of 3 bases from V and 1 base from J, the junction contained 6 bases not matched to a gene. Per germline, CDR1 SGHRS and CDR2 YFSETQ. This CDR3 is 15 amino acids long. CDR3 DNA sequence: TGCGCCAGCAGCTCCAGGACAGGGACGTCCTACGAGCAGTACTTC. This gives the protein CASSSRTGTSYEQYF. The variable domain in full, with the rest retrieved from reference TRBV5-1 and TRBJ2-7, is KAGVTQTPRYLIKTRGQQVTLSCSPISGHRSVSWYQQTPGQGLQFLFEYFSETQRNKGNFPGRFSGRQFSNSRSEMNVSTLELGDSALYLCASSSRTGTSYEQYFGPGTRLTVT.

CDR3 in amino acids: CASSEVALRVGLYTF. In DNA form, the CDR3 reads TGTGCCAGCAGTGAAGTTGCTTTGCGGGTAGGGCTTTACACCTTC. The V and J genes are TRBV6-1 and TRBJ1-2; D remains unclear. CDR3 length: 15 residues. Per the germline V gene, CDR1 is MNHNS and CDR2 is SASEGT. V dropped 1 base and J dropped 11 bases, with 20 bases sitting between them.

In its sample, this clonotype was seen a few times. The junction departs from germline at one end; a sequencing error may be responsible. The chain uses TRBV6-2 or TRBV6-3 and TRBJ1-3; D unresolved. In germline, CDR1 is MNHEY, CDR2 SVGEGT. This CDR3 has 14 residues. DNA for the CDR3: TGTGCCAGCCGCCAAGACACCTCTGGAAACACCGTATATTTT. Amino acids: CASRQDTSGNTVYF.

The genes are TRBV4-1 and TRBJ2-7; TRBD2 matches at 13 bases. Germline CDR1 MGHRA, CDR2 YSYEKL. The ends lost 0 bases at V and 4 bases at J; junction bases unmatched: 0. This CDR3 region has 15 residues. CDR3 bases: TGCGCCAGCAGCCAAGAGACTAGCGGGAGGTACGAGCAGTACTTC. Its protein product is CASSQETSGRYEQYF.